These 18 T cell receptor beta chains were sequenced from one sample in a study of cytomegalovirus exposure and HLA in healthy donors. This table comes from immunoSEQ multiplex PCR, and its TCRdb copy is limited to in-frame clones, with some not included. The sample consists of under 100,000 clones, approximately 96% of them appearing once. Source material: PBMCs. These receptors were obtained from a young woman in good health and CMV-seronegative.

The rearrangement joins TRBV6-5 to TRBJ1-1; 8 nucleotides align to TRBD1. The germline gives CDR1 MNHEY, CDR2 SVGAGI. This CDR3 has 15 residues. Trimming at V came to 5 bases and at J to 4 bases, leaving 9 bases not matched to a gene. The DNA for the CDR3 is TGTGCCAGCAGTCCGGACCCGGGACAGGCCACTGAAGCTTTCTTT. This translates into CASSPDPGQATEAFF.

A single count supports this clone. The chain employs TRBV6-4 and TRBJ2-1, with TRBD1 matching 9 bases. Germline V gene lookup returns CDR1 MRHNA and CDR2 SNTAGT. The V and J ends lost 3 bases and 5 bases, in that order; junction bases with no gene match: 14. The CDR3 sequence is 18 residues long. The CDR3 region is CASSDLPGQGQGHNEQFF. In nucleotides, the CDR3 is TGTGCCAGCAGTGATCTACCTGGGCAGGGACAGGGACACAATGAGCAGTTCTTC.

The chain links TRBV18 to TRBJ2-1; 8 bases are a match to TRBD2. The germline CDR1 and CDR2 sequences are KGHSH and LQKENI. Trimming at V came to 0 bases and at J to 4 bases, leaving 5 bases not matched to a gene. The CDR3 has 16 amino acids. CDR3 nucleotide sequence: TGTGCCAGCTCACCACCAGGGACTAGGATGTACAATGAGCAGTTCTTC. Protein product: CASSPPGTRMYNEQFF.

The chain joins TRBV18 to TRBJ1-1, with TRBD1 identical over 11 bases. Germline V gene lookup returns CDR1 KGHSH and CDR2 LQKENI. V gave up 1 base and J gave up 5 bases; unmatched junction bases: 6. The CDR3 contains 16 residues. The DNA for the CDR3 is TGTGCCAGCTCACCACTGGGGGACAGGGGGAAGACTGAAGCTTTCTTT. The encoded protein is CASSPLGDRGKTEAFF.

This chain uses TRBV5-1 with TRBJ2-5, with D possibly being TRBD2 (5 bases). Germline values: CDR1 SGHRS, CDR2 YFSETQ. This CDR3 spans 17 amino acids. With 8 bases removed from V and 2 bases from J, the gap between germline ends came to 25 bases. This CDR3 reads CASERASGFSAQETQYF. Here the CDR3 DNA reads TGCGCCAGTGAGAGGGCGTCCGGGTTCTCGGCACAAGAGACCCAGTACTTC.

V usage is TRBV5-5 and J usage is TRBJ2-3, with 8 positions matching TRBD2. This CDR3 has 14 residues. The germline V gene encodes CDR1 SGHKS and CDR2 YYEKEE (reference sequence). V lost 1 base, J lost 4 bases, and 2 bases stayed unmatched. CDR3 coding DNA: TGTGCCAGCAGCTTGAGCGGGAGCCCAGATACGCAGTATTTT. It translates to CASSLSGSPDTQYF.

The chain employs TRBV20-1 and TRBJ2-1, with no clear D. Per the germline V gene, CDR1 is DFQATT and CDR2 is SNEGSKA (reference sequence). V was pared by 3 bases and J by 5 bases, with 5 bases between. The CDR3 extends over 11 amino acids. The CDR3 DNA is TGCAGTGCTAGTCGTGACAATGAGCAGTTCTTC. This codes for CSASRDNEQFF.

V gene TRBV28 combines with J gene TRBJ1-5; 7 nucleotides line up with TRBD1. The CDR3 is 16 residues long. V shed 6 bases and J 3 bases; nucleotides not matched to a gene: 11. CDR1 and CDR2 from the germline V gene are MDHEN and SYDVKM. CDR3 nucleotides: TGTGCCAGCAGCTGGGGTGGACAGGTAAACAATCAGCCCCAGCATTTT. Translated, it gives CASSWGGQVNNQPQHF. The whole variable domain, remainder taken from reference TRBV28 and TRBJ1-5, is DVKVTQSSRYLVKRTGEKVFLECVQDMDHENMFWYRQDPGLGLRLIYFSYDVKMKEKGDIPEGYSVSREKKERFSLILESASTNQTSMYLCASSWGGQVNNQPQHFGDGTRLSIL.

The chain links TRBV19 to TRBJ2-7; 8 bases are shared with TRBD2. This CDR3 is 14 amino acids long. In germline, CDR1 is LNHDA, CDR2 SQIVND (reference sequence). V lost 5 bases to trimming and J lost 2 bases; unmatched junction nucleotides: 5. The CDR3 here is CASSGLAGAYEQYF. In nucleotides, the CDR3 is TGTGCCAGTAGTGGTCTAGCGGGCGCCTACGAGCAGTACTTC.

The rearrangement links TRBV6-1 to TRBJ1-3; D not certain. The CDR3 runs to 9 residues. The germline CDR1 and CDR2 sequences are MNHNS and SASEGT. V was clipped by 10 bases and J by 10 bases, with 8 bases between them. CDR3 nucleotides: TGTGCCACCGGTTGGACCATATATTTT. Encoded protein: CATGWTIYF.

The CDR3 DNA reads TGTGCCAGCAGTATGACAGGGGGGTCCACTGAAGCTTTCTTT. This translates into CASSMTGGSTEAFF. The V and J genes are TRBV6-4 and TRBJ1-1; TRBD1 agrees at 9 bases. Trimming removed 5 bases from V and 4 bases from J; junction bases left unmatched: 5. The CDR3 is 14 residues long. The germline V gene has CDR1 MRHNA and CDR2 SNTAGT.

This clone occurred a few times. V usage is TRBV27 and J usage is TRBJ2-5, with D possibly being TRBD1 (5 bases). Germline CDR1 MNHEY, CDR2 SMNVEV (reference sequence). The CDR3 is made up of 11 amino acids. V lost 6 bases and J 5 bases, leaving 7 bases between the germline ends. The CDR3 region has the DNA TGTGCCAGCAGGGGGCCGGAGACCCAGTACTTC. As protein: CASRGPETQYF.

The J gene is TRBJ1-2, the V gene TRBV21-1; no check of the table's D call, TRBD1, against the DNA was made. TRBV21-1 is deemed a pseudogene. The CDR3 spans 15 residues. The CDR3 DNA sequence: TGTGCCAGCAGCCCTAGGTGGGGGCCGCCCAATGGCTACACCTTC. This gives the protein CASSPRWGPPNGYTF.

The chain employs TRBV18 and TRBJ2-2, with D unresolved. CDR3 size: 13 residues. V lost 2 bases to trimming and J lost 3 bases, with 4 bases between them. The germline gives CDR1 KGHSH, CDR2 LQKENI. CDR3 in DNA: TGTGCCAGCTCACCAATCGACACCGGGGAGCTGTTTTTT. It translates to CASSPIDTGELFF.

CDR3 sequence: CASSLASGGYTGELFF. CDR3 coding DNA: TGTGCCAGTAGTTTGGCTAGCGGGGGATACACCGGGGAGCTGTTTTTT. The gene calls are TRBV19 and TRBJ2-2, with 10 bases aligning to TRBD2. The V segment lost 5 bases and the J segment 3 bases; nucleotides outside the gene matches: 6. The CDR3 is made up of 16 amino acids. CDR1 is LNHDA and CDR2 is SQIVND in the germline V gene (reference sequence).

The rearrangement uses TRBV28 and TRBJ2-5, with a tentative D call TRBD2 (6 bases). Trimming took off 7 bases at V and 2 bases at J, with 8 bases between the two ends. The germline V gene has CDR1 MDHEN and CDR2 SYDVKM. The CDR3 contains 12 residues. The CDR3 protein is CASKEGQETQYF. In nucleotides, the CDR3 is TGTGCCAGCAAGGAGGGACAAGAGACCCAGTACTTC.

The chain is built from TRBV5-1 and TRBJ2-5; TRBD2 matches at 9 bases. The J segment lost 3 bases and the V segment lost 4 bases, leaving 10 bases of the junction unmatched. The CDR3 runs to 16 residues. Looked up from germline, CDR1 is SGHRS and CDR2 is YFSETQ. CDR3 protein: CASSLPRPSGKETQYF. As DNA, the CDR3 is TGCGCCAGCAGCCTACCCCGGCCTAGCGGGAAAGAGACCCAGTACTTC. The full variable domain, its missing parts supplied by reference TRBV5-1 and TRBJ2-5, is KAGVTQTPRYLIKTRGQQVTLSCSPISGHRSVSWYQQTPGQGLQFLFEYFSETQRNKGNFPGRFSGRQFSNSRSEMNVSTLELGDSALYLCASSLPRPSGKETQYFGPGTRLLVL.

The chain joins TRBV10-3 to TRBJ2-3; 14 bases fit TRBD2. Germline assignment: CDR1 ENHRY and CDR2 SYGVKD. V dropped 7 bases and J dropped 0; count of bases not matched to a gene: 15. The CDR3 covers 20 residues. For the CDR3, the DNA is TGTGCCATCACGGGTGGACTAGCGGGAGGCCGGGGGGCTAGCACAGATACGCAGTATTTT. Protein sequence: CAITGGLAGGRGASTDTQYF.